This TCR beta chain was sequenced for a study of OX40 agonist ivuxolimab in advanced cancers. Whole-study results and caveats: Blood T cells, both CD4+ and CD8+, expanded clonally by week 6 at 0.1 to 3.0 mg/kg.

The CDR3 length is 14 residues. V was clipped by 0 bases and J by 1 base; unmatched bases: 0. Germline V gives CDR1 LGHNA, CDR2 YSLEER. Concerning this clone: The target antigen is unknown.

Assay used: immunoSEQ multiplex PCR; TCRdb lists only in-frame clones, some missing. The table has about 20,000 clones, more than 65% seen once. Systemic immunosuppression or autoimmune disease history was grounds to exclude patients. The chain links TRBV4-3 to TRBJ2-7; TRBD1 agrees at 7 bases. The sample consisted of CD4+ or CD8+ T cells sorted from blood, taken in a trial of the OX40 agonist ivuxolimab. The origin of this receptor is an adult with an advanced solid tumor such as melanoma, head and neck, liver or kidney cancer. For the CDR3, the DNA is TGCGCCAGCAGCCAAGACAGGGGGTCCTACGAGCAGTACTTC. It is translated as CASSQDRGSYEQYF.